The source of this T cell receptor (beta chain) is a study of T-cell memory formation after mild COVID-19. Study overall: Most TCR clusters belonged to a single donor.

A remark on this clonotype: Its cognate antigen is unknown.

V was pared by 4 bases and J by 0 bases, with 7 bases between. The CDR3 runs 14 residues. Germline V lookup: CDR1 SNHLY, CDR2 FYNNEI. Study-level results: Whereas later expanders leaned CD4+, clones contracting day 15 to 85 showed a balanced CD4/CD8 makeup. Most CD4+ clones that shrank were in CM and EM, while CD8+ ones turned up in EMRA.

Constant-segment primers and 5'RACE yielded cDNA libraries for TCR alpha and TCR beta, each carrying sample barcodes and UMIs. A single record per CDR3 protein comes from TCRdb applying MiXCR to the 5' RACE reads. Found here are a few hundred thousand distinct CDR3 sequences, roughly 20% of them singletons; the top ten hold around 13%. The chain recombines TRBV2 with TRBJ1-3; D remains unclear. The TCR was taken from an adult woman who had mild COVID-19 (a few samples of this study predate the infection). Cell type and time point are not known. The source material was PBMCs or a T cell subset sorted from them (not recorded which). Here the CDR3 reads CASSAQSSGNTIYF. CDR3 sequence (DNA): TGTGCCAGCAGTGCTCAGTCCTCTGGAAACACCATATATTTT.